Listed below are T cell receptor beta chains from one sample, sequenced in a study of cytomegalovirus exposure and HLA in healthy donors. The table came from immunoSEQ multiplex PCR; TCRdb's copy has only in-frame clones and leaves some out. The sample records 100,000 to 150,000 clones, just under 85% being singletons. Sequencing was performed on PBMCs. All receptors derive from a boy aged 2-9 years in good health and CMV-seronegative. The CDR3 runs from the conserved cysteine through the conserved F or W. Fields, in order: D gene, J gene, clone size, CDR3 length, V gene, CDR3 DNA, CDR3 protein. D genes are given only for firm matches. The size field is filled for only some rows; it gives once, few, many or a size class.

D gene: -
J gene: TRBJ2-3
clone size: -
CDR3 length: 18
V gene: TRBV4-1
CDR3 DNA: TGCGCCAGCAGCCAAGAAGGACCAGCGGCGGGGTCCACAGATACGCAGTATTTT
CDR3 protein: CASSQEGPAAGSTDTQYF

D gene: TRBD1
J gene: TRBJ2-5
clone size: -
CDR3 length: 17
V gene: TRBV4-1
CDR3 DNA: TGCGCCAGCAGCCAAGGAACAGGGGGGAATCCTCGGGAGACCCAGTACTTC
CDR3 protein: CASSQGTGGNPRETQYF

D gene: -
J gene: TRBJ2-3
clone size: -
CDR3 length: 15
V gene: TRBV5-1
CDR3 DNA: TGCGCCAGCAGACCGCAGGGCCCCCTCACAGATACGCAGTATTTT
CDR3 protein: CASRPQGPLTDTQYF

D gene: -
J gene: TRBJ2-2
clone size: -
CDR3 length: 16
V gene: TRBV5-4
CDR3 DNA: TGTGCCAGCAGCTTGGGGTACGGGATCAACACCGGGGAGCTGTTTTTT
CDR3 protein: CASSLGYGINTGELFF

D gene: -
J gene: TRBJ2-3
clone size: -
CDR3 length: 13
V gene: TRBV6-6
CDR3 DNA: TGTGCCAGCAGAGGACAAACGGCAGATACGCAGTATTTT
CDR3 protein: CASRGQTADTQYF

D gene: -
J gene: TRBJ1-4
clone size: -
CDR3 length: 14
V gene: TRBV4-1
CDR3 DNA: TGCGCCAGCAGCCAAAGCAGGTATAATGAAAAACTGTTTTTT
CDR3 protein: CASSQSRYNEKLFF

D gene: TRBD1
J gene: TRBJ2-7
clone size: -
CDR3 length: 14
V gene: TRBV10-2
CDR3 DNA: TGCGCCAGCAGTGGTGGACAGGGGGCCAACGAGCAGTACTTC
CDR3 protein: CASSGGQGANEQYF

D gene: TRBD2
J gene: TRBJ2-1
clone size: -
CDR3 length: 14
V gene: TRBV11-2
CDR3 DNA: TGTGCCAGCACCGGGACTAGCGGTTTCGATGAGCAGTTCTTC
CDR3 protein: CASTGTSGFDEQFF

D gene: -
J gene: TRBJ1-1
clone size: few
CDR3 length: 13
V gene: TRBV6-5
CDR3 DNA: TGTGCCAGCAGCCCCGGGGTAGACACTGAAGCTTTCTTT
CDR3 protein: CASSPGVDTEAFF

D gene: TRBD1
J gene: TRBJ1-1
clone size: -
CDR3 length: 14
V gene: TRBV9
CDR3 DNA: TGTGCCAGCAGCCCAGACAGGGGGCTAACTGAAGCTTTCTTT
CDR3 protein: CASSPDRGLTEAFF

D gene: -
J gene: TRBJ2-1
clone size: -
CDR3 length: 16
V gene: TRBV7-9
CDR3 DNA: TGTGCCAGCAGGGTTGAGACTACACTCTCCTACAATGAGCAGTTCTTC
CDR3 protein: CASRVETTLSYNEQFF

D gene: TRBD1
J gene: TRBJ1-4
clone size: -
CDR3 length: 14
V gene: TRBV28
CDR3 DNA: TGTGCCAGCAGTCAGGGACAGGGGGGGGAAAAACTGTTTTTT
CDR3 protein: CASSQGQGGEKLFF

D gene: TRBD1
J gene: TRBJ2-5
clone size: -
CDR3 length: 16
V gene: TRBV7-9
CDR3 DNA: TGTGCCAGCAGCTTAAGTAGGACAGGGCAACAAGAGACCCAGTACTTC
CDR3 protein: CASSLSRTGQQETQYF

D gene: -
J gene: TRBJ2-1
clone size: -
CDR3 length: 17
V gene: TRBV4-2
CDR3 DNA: TGTGCCAGCAGCCAAGATGATGGTAGCCATTCCTACAATGAGCAGTTCTTC
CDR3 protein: CASSQDDGSHSYNEQFF

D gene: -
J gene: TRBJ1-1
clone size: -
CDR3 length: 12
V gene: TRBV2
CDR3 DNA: TGTGCCAGCAAACTGGTAAGCACTGAAGCTTTCTTT
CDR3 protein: CASKLVSTEAFF

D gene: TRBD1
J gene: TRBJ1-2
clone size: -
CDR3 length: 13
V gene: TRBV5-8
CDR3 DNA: TGTGCCAGCAGCGTTGACAGGGGGGGAGGCTACACCTTC
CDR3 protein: CASSVDRGGGYTF

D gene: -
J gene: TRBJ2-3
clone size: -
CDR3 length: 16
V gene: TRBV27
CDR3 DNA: TGTGCCAGCAGTTCCTTTGACAGTGCCTTCACAGATACGCAGTATTTT
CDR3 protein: CASSSFDSAFTDTQYF

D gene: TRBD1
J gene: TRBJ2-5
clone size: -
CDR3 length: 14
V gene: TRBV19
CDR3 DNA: TGTGCCAGTAGTACGGGGACAGGAATGGGGACCCAGTACTTC
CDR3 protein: CASSTGTGMGTQYF

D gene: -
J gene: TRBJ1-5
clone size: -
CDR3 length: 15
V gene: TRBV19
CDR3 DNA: TGTGCCAGTAAGGTGGGGGGAAAGGGCAATCAGCCCCAGCATTTT
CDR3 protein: CASKVGGKGNQPQHF

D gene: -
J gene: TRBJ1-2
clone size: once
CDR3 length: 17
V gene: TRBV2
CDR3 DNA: TGTGCCATTGTAGACAGGTCCTCAAGAGGGGGTAACTATGGCTACACCTTC
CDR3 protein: CAIVDRSSRGGNYGYTF

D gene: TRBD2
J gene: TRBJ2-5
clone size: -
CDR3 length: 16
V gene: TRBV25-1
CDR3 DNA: TGTGCCAGCAGTGGCAACCGGGACTACCACCAAGAGACCCAGTACTTC
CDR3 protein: CASSGNRDYHQETQYF

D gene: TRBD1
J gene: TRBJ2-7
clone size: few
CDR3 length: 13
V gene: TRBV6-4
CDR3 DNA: TGTGCCAGCAGTCGGGACAGGGGATACGAGCAGTACTTC
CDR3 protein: CASSRDRGYEQYF

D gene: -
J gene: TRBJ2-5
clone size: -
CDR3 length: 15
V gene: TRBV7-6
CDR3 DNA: TGTGCCAGCAGCTTAGAGTCTAGCGATCAAGAGACCCAGTACTTC
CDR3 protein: CASSLESSDQETQYF

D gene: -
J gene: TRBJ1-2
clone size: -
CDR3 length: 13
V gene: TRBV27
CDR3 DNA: TGTGCCAGCAGTTCGGGCAGGGTAAATGGCTACACCTTC
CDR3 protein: CASSSGRVNGYTF

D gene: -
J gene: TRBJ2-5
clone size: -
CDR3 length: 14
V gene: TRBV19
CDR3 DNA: TGTGCCAGTAGTTTACATTGGGGCACGGGGACCCAGTACTTC
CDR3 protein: CASSLHWGTGTQYF

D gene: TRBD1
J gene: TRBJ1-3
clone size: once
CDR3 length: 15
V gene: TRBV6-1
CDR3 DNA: TGTGCCAGCAGTAGGACAGGTACCTCTGGAAACACCATATATTTT
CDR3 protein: CASSRTGTSGNTIYF

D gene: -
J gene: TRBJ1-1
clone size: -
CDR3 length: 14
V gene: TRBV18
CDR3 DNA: TGTGCCAGCTCACCGTACGGGGGGAACACTGAAGCTTTCTTT
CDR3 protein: CASSPYGGNTEAFF

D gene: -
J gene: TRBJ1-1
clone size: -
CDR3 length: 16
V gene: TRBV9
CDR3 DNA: TGTGCCAGCAGCGTAGGGACCAGGGCCCCGAACACTGAAGCTTTCTTT
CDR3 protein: CASSVGTRAPNTEAFF

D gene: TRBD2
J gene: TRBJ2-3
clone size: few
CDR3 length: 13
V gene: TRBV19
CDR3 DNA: TGTGCCACCGGGGGGGGGAGCACAGATACGCAGTATTTT
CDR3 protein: CATGGGSTDTQYF

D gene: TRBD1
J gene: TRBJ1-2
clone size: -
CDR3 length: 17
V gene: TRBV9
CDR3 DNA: TGTGCCAGCAGCGTTATACCGGGACAGGGTTCTAACTATGGCTACACCTTC
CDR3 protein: CASSVIPGQGSNYGYTF

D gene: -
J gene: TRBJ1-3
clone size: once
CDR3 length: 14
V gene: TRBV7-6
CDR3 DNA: TGTGCCAGCAGCCTGCCGGGGGGTGGAAACACCATATATTTT
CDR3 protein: CASSLPGGGNTIYF

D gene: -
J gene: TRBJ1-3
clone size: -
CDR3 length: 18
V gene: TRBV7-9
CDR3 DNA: TGTGCCAGCAGCTTAGCGAGACCCAGAGGGAACTCTGGAAACACCATATATTTT
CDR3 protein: CASSLARPRGNSGNTIYF

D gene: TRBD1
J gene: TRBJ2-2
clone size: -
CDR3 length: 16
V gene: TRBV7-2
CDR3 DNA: TGTGCCAGCAGCTCCACAGGGGGCCGTGGCACCGGGGAGCTGTTTTTT
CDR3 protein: CASSSTGGRGTGELFF

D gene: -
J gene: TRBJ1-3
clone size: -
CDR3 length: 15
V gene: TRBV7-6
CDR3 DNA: TGTGCCAGCAGCCCCGACTCAGGGTCTGGAAACACCATATATTTT
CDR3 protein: CASSPDSGSGNTIYF

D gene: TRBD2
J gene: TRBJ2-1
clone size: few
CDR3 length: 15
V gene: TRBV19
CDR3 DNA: TGTGCCAGTAGTAATCGAGCGGGGGGCCGGGATGAGCAGTTCTTC
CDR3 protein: CASSNRAGGRDEQFF

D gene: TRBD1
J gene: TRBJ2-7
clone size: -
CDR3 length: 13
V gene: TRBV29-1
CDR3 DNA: TGCAGCGTTGCAGCGACAGGGGGATACGAGCAGTACTTC
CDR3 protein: CSVAATGGYEQYF

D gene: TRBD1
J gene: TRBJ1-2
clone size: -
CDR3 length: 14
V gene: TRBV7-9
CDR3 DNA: TGTGCCAGCAGCGTCGGACAGGGTAACTATGGCTACACCTTC
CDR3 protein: CASSVGQGNYGYTF